This entry lists 16 T cell receptor beta chains sequenced from one sample in a study of blood T cell repertoires in COVID-19. Here immunoSEQ multiplex PCR was the method, and the copy in TCRdb shows in-frame clones only, minus some. The data contain around 280,000 clones, 87% of them singletons. What was sequenced was peripheral blood. These receptor sequences come from a woman aged 50 to 60 who had recovered from COVID-19.

This chain uses TRBV5-1 with TRBJ2-7; the D is unclear. V was clipped by 2 bases and J by 0 bases, with 6 bases between them. The CDR3 totals 13 residues. Per the germline V gene, CDR1 is SGHRS and CDR2 is YFSETQ. The CDR3 region is CASSFSLSYEQYF. The CDR3 coding sequence is TGCGCCAGCAGCTTTAGCCTCTCCTACGAGCAGTACTTC.

Details on this clone: A junction end diverges from the germline sequence, so it may reflect a read error. In the same sample, other DNA sequences code for this CDR3. The chain has TRBV7-2 and TRBJ2-1; 8 bases fit TRBD2. Per the germline V gene, CDR1 is SGHTA and CDR2 is FQGNSA. CDR3 length equals 16 residues. The CDR3 DNA sequence: TGTGCCAGTAGCTTCGGACTAGCAAGGGCAGACAATGAGCAGTTCTTC. Its protein product is CASSFGLARADNEQFF.

The chain recombines TRBV4-3 with TRBJ1-2; D might be TRBD1 (5 bases). V was trimmed by 1 base and J by 0 bases, leaving 12 bases between them. CDR1 is LGHNA and CDR2 is YSLEER in the germline V gene. The CDR3 consists of 16 residues. The CDR3 DNA reads TGCGCCAGCAGCCAAGGCCTCGGGGGAACTAACTATGGCTACACCTTC. This encodes CASSQGLGGTNYGYTF.

The chain recombines TRBV12-5 with TRBJ2-2, with 7 bases aligning to TRBD1. Looked up from germline, CDR1 is LGHNT and CDR2 is FRNRAP. The CDR3 is 16 residues long. The ends lost 2 bases at V and 4 bases at J; junction bases unmatched: 7. The CDR3 protein is CASGLRQAGGTGELFF. CDR3 DNA sequence: TGTGCTAGTGGTTTGAGGCAGGCAGGGGGCACCGGGGAGCTGTTTTTT.

The gene calls are TRBV28 and TRBJ1-2; 10 nucleotides align to TRBD1. The length of the CDR3 is 14 residues. With V trimmed by 5 bases and J by 8 bases, 8 bases remained unmatched. The germline gives CDR1 MDHEN, CDR2 SYDVKM. The CDR3 nucleotides are TGTGCCAGCAGTCTCGGGACAGGGGTAAAAGGCTACACCTTC. This gives the protein CASSLGTGVKGYTF.

V usage is TRBV19 and J usage is TRBJ1-1; D is possibly TRBD1 (6 bases). The germline CDR1 and CDR2 sequences are LNHDA and SQIVND (reference sequence). Trimming pared 7 bases from V and 5 bases from J, leaving 17 bases between. This CDR3 is built from 14 residues. The CDR3, as DNA: TGTGCCAGTACGTGGGGGCTAAGGCGGACTGAAGCTTTCTTT. Translated: CASTWGLRRTEAFF.

The chain links TRBV25-1 to TRBJ1-1, with D possibly being TRBD1 (5 bases). CDR3 length: 16 residues. Germline V lookup: CDR1 MGHDK, CDR2 SYGVNS. V was pared by 3 bases and J by 5 bases, with 19 bases between. CDR3 DNA sequence: TGTGCCAGCAGTGAGTCGGGCAGGGCAAGTGGAACTGAAGCTTTCTTT. Its translation: CASSESGRASGTEAFF.

In its sample, this clone was seen a few times. The chain is built from TRBV7-2 and TRBJ2-2, with TRBD1 as a possible D gene (5 bases). The CDR3 covers 16 residues. Germline V gene sequence: CDR1 SGHTA, CDR2 FQGNSA. Trimming took off 7 bases at V and 8 bases at J, with 23 bases between the two ends. Written as DNA, the CDR3 is TGTGCCAGCAAATTGGCCATGGACATCTCTTCGGGGGAGCTGTTTTTT. It encodes CASKLAMDISSGELFF.

The chain has TRBV2 and TRBJ2-6; 9 nucleotides match TRBD1. J was trimmed by 0 bases and V by 10 bases; bases with no gene match: 10. The CDR3 runs to 17 residues. Germline CDR1 is SNHLY and CDR2 is FYNNEI. The DNA for the CDR3 is TGTGCCATAGGGGCCGGGACAGGGTACTCTGGGGCCAACGTCCTGACTTTC. It encodes CAIGAGTGYSGANVLTF.

V is TRBV6-5 and J is TRBJ1-5; TRBD1 might be the D (5 bases). V lost 8 bases, J lost 2 bases, and 16 bases lay in between. In germline, CDR1 is MNHEY, CDR2 SVGAGI. The CDR3 length is 15 residues. Here the CDR3 DNA reads TGTGCCAGCCGGAGTGGGGGGTCAGGCAATCAGCCCCAGCATTTT. This sequence encodes CASRSGGSGNQPQHF.

The V and J genes are TRBV28 and TRBJ2-3, with D perhaps TRBD1 (6 bases). This CDR3 spans 16 amino acids. The V and J ends lost 5 bases and 0 bases respectively, with 15 bases between them. In germline, CDR1 is MDHEN, CDR2 SYDVKM. CDR3 residues: CASSGIRGLSTDTQYF. The CDR3 DNA is TGTGCCAGCAGTGGGATCAGGGGCCTAAGCACAGATACGCAGTATTTT.

The chain employs TRBV5-4 and TRBJ1-1, with TRBD1 as a possible D gene (6 bases). There are 15 residues in the CDR3. With 0 bases removed from V and 7 bases from J, the gap between germline ends came to 16 bases. The germline CDR1 and CDR2 sequences are SGHNT and YYREEE (reference sequence). The CDR3, as DNA: TGTGCCAGCAGCTTGGCAGGGGAACGAACACGTGAAGCTTTCTTT. This encodes CASSLAGERTREAFF.

V gene TRBV28 combines with J gene TRBJ2-2; 12 positions match TRBD2. The CDR3 sequence is 15 residues long. The V segment lost 4 bases and the J segment 8 bases; nucleotides outside the gene matches: 5. Per germline, CDR1 MDHEN and CDR2 SYDVKM. In DNA form, the CDR3 reads TGTGCCAGCAGTTCTAGCGGGAGGGTAACGGGGGAGCTGTTTTTT. It yields the protein CASSSSGRVTGELFF. Looking up the rest from reference TRBV28 and TRBJ2-2 gives the full variable domain: DVKVTQSSRYLVKRTGEKVFLECVQDMDHENMFWYRQDPGLGLRLIYFSYDVKMKEKGDIPEGYSVSREKKERFSLILESASTNQTSMYLCASSSSGRVTGELFFGEGSRLTVL.

The V gene is TRBV18, the J gene TRBJ1-6, with D unclear. Germline CDR1 reads KGHSH; CDR2 reads LQKENI. The CDR3 totals 15 residues. V was trimmed by 6 bases and J by 5 bases, leaving 14 bases between them. For the CDR3, the DNA is TGTGCCAGCTCGGCCTACGCGACTCATAATTCACCCCTCCACTTT. Amino acids: CASSAYATHNSPLHF.

This clone has a single count. This rearrangement joins TRBV15 to TRBJ1-2, with TRBD1 identical over 8 bases. Germline V CDR1 and CDR2: LNHNV, YYDKDF (reference sequence). Trimming took 0 bases from V and 4 from J; bases not matched to a gene: 10. This CDR3 region has 17 residues. CDR3 in amino acids: CATSRDPLGQGRYGYTF. CDR3 nucleotide sequence: TGTGCCACCAGCAGAGACCCCCTAGGACAGGGCCGCTATGGCTACACCTTC.

Comment on this clone: At the DNA level, this CDR3 is encoded by other sequences in the same sample as well. The genes are TRBV28 and TRBJ1-2, with D possibly being TRBD1 (6 bases). V was trimmed by 2 bases and J by 4 bases, leaving 8 bases between them. The CDR3 runs 13 residues. Germline V lookup: CDR1 MDHEN, CDR2 SYDVKM. The chain's CDR3 is CASSLTGPYGYTF. CDR3 in DNA: TGTGCCAGCAGTTTAACAGGGCCCTATGGCTACACCTTC.